These 2 T cell receptor beta chains share one sample of origin, sequenced in a study of T cell clonality in common variable immunodeficiency. Their target antigens are unknown. Findings and caveats of the study: Reportedly, TCR beta sequences from common variable immunodeficiency showed fewer deletions and N-nucleotide insertions.

The repertoire was sequenced with immunoSEQ multiplex PCR; TCRdb's copy has only in-frame clones and lacks some. The sample holds around 13,000 clones, and no clone turns up only once. The sequencing input was peripheral blood mononuclear cells. These receptors came from a human donor with common variable immunodeficiency.

This clone has only a few counts. From the germline J gene comes the end of the CDR3, since the read stops 3 residues before it. J is TRBJ1-1 and V is TRBV6-1; 8 bases match TRBD1. This CDR3 is built from 16 residues. Germline V gene data show CDR1 as MNHNS and CDR2 as SASEGT. Losses at the gene ends were 2 bases for V and 3 bases for J; bases not matched to a gene: 8. The CDR3 sequence is CASSESLQGAHTEAFF. CDR3 DNA, as far as it was read: TGTGCCAGCAGTGAATCTCTCCAGGGGGCTCACACTGAA.

This clone was counted a few times. The read stops 3 residues short of the end of the CDR3; the missing end is completed from the germline J gene. This chain links TRBV18 with TRBJ2-5, with 7 bases lining up with TRBD1. The CDR3 consists of 15 residues. With V trimmed by 3 bases and J by 5 bases, 9 bases remained unmatched. Germline lookup yields CDR1 KGHSH and CDR2 LQKENI. Partial CDR3 DNA: TGTGCCAGCTCACCGGGGGAGACAGGGAAGGAGACC. It codes for CASSPGETGKET. The CDR3 in full is CASSPGETGKETQYF.